The 22 T cell receptor beta chains reported below all come from one sample, sequenced in a study of T cells expressing NK-cell markers. TCRdb re-called the 5' RACE reads and gives one entry per CDR3 protein, without DNA. This table lists roughly 180,000 distinct CDR3 sequences. Sequenced input: blood T cells: a sorted CD56 or NKG2C T cell subset, CD4+ or CD8+ T cells, or bulk PBMC T cells (not recorded which). These receptors were taken from a man aged 18 to 69 in good health.

The CDR3 sequence is CASSPMTGLAYEQYF. The V gene is TRBV7-9, the J gene TRBJ2-7. The CDR3 length is 15 residues. Germline CDR1 is SEHNR and CDR2 is FQNEAQ (reference sequence).

The V gene is TRBV29-1, the J gene TRBJ2-2; TCRdb selects TRBD2, and the lack of DNA leaves this call unchecked. This CDR3 comprises 14 residues. Germline-derived CDR1 and CDR2 are SQVTM and ANQGSEA. The CDR3: CSVCLASGAGELFF.

The rearrangement uses TRBV5-1 and TRBJ2-7; the D call of TRBD2 rests on TCRdb alone, since no DNA is present to check it. CDR1 and CDR2 (germline): SGHRS, YFSETQ. This CDR3 contains 16 residues. The chain's CDR3 is CASSLPHDNSPYEQYF.

The chain uses TRBV7-6 and TRBJ1-2. The CDR3 length is 14 residues. In germline, CDR1 is SGHVS, CDR2 FNYEAQ. CDR3 sequence: CASSSGPNNYGYTF.

The rearrangement joins TRBV20-1 to TRBJ2-7; TCRdb selects TRBD2, and the lack of DNA leaves this call unchecked. CDR1 DFQATT and CDR2 SNEGSKA come from the germline V gene (reference sequence). The CDR3 has 11 amino acids. CDR3: CSAWERHEQYF.

V usage is TRBV28 and J usage is TRBJ2-3. The CDR3 runs to 15 residues. Germline CDR1 is MDHEN and CDR2 is SYDVKM. Here the CDR3 reads CASSLRGYGTDTQYF.

The chain recombines TRBV29-1 with TRBJ2-3; checking the TCRdb D call of TRBD1 is not possible without DNA. This CDR3 region has 15 residues. Germline assignment: CDR1 SQVTM and CDR2 ANQGSEA. The chain's CDR3 is CSVEDRGARTDTQYF.

This chain uses TRBV2 with TRBJ2-3; TCRdb proposes TRBD2, but this gene call is untestable without DNA. The CDR3 length is 17 residues. CDR1 and CDR2 from the germline V gene are SNHLY and FYNNEI. CDR3 amino acids: CASSVSLAGPRTDTQYF. Full variable domain (rest looked up from reference TRBV2 and TRBJ2-3): EPEVTQTPSHQVTQMGQEVILRCVPISNHLYFYWYRQILGQKVEFLVSFYNNEISEKSEIFDDQFSVERPDGSNFTLKIRSTKLEDSAMYFCASSVSLAGPRTDTQYFGPGTRLTVL.

The chain recombines TRBV15 with TRBJ2-2; the TCRdb D gene call, TRBD1, has no DNA to confirm it. CDR1 and CDR2 (germline): LNHNV, YYDKDF (reference sequence). The length of the CDR3 is 13 residues. CDR3 residues: CATSRTGTGELFF.

V usage is TRBV7-9 and J usage is TRBJ2-5; the TCRdb call, TRBD1, lacks DNA for checking. Germline values: CDR1 SEHNR, CDR2 FQNEAQ (reference sequence). The CDR3 sequence is 16 residues long. CDR3: CASSFPDRDGQETQYF. Full variable domain (missing parts from reference TRBV7-9 and TRBJ2-5): DTGVSQNPRHKITKRGQNVTFRCDPISEHNRLYWYRQTLGQGPEFLTYFQNEAQLEKSRLLSDRFSAERPKGSFSTLEIQRTEQGDSAMYLCASSFPDRDGQETQYFGPGTRLLVL.

The chain has TRBV5-4 and TRBJ2-7; TCRdb proposes TRBD2, but this gene call is untestable without DNA. This CDR3 is built from 16 residues. Germline V gene data show CDR1 as SGHNT and CDR2 as YYREEE (reference sequence). The CDR3: CASRRTSGGISYEQYF.

The J gene is TRBJ1-2, the V gene TRBV3-1; the TCRdb call, TRBD1, lacks DNA for checking. This CDR3 is 14 amino acids long. CDR1 and CDR2 (germline): LGHDT, YNNKEL (reference sequence). The CDR3 spells CASRTTGNSGGYTF.

The chain couples TRBV14 to TRBJ1-4. This CDR3 is 15 amino acids long. Germline CDR1 reads SGHDN; CDR2 reads FVKESK. CDR3 loop: CASSPEDATNEKLFF. The entire variable domain, with the rest obtained from reference TRBV14 and TRBJ1-4, is as follows: EAGVTQFPSHSVIEKGQTVTLRCDPISGHDNLYWYRRVMGKEIKFLLHFVKESKQDESGMPNNRFLAERTGGTYSTLKVQPAELEDSGVYFCASSPEDATNEKLFFGSGTQLSVL.

V usage is TRBV6-5 and J usage is TRBJ1-6. This CDR3 is 14 amino acids long. Germline values: CDR1 MNHEY, CDR2 SVGAGI. The CDR3 loop is CASSYSERNSPLHF.

The chain has TRBV20-1 and TRBJ1-1; with no DNA, the TCRdb D assignment of TRBD1 cannot be verified. Germline lookup yields CDR1 DFQATT and CDR2 SNEGSKA (reference sequence). The CDR3 has 18 residues. CDR3 region: CSATPPQGPETKNTEAFF.

This CDR3 reads CASSPGWGPADTQYF. The chain joins TRBV9 to TRBJ2-3; TCRdb indicates TRBD1, and absent DNA this call remains unverified. Germline V gives CDR1 SGDLS, CDR2 YYNGEE. This CDR3 is 15 amino acids long.

The rearrangement joins TRBV2 to TRBJ1-5; TCRdb names TRBD1, which stays unverified in the absence of DNA. The CDR3 is made up of 14 amino acids. Germline-derived CDR1 and CDR2 are SNHLY and FYNNEI. CDR3: CASSEEGAGQPQHF.

The CDR3 protein is CASRDDRDNQPQHF. This rearrangement joins TRBV12-3 or TRBV12-4 to TRBJ1-5; the D call from TCRdb, TRBD1, cannot be confirmed without DNA. This CDR3 has 14 residues.

The chain is built from TRBV12-3 or TRBV12-4 and TRBJ2-6. CDR3 length: 13 residues. CDR3 in amino acids: CASSLALYHVLTF.

V usage is TRBV23-1 and J usage is TRBJ2-1. TRBV23-1 is given ORF status, its function remaining uncertain. This CDR3 region has 12 residues. The chain's CDR3 is CASSGVYNEQFF.

This chain joins TRBV11-3 and TRBJ2-1; lacking DNA, the TRBD2 call made by TCRdb goes unchecked. Germline V CDR1 and CDR2: SGHNT, YENEEA. CDR3 length equals 18 residues. The CDR3 loop is CASSYGGPIAGDYNEQFF.

The J gene is TRBJ2-1, the V gene TRBV6-5; TCRdb picks TRBD2, but there is no DNA to check that call. The CDR3 spans 16 residues. CDR1 is MNHEY, CDR2 SVGAGI, per germline. This chain's CDR3 is CASSYSRAGTYNEQFF.